This TCR beta chain was retrieved from a study of cytomegalovirus exposure and HLA in healthy donors. Study observations and caveats: According to a later analysis, most TCR beta chains associated with CMV appeared HLA-restricted.

The PCR made use of 60 Vbeta and 13 Jbeta primers. TCRdb keeps only in-frame clones here, not all; method: immunoSEQ multiplex PCR. The sample includes tens of thousands of clones, about 71% seen only once; the top ten take less than 20%. CDR1 is SGHTS and CDR2 is YDEGEE in the germline V gene. The junction had 12 bases not matched to a gene; V was cut back by 4 bases and J by 3 bases. There are 16 residues in the CDR3. As for this clone: Its antigen remains unidentified.

This receptor was obtained from a woman in her sixties or seventies in good health and CMV-seropositive. The sequenced sample consisted of PBMCs. This sequence joins TRBV5-8 and TRBJ2-7; 8 bases map to TRBD1. The CDR3 loop is CASSPFRDRSHYEQYF. CDR3 bases: TGTGCCAGCAGCCCCTTCCGGGACAGGTCTCACTACGAGCAGTACTTC.